A selection of T cell receptor beta chains follows, all from one sample in a study of blood T cell repertoires in COVID-19. TCRdb keeps only in-frame clones here, not all; method: immunoSEQ multiplex PCR. The sample gives about 120,000 clones, around three quarters of which show up once; 3% to 4.5% is in the top ten. The sequencing sample was made of peripheral blood. These receptors came from a woman at least 80 years old with acute or convalescent COVID-19. The CDR3 runs from the conserved cysteine through the conserved F or W. The order of the fields is V gene, J gene, D gene, clone size, CDR3 DNA, CDR3 protein. D genes are given only for firm matches. The size of a clone is reported for some rows only, either as once, few or many, or as a class for expanded clones.

TRBV19,TRBJ1-6,NA,NA,TGTGCCAGTAGCGAATCGCGGGCTTCTAATTCACCCCTCCACTTT,CASSESRASNSPLHF
TRBV6-5,TRBJ1-5,NA,once,TGTGCCAGCAGTTTCCGCGCCGGGGGGGCCCAGCATTTT,CASSFRAGGAQHF
TRBV24-1,TRBJ2-3,TRBD2,NA,TGTGCCACCAGTGACCGGCTAGCGGGAGACACAGATACGCAGTATTTT,CATSDRLAGDTDTQYF
TRBV5-6,TRBJ1-3,NA,NA,TGTGCCAGCAGCCCGACAGACCACGGAAACACCATATATTTT,CASSPTDHGNTIYF
TRBV6-6,TRBJ1-5,NA,NA,TGTGCCAGCAGTTCCCGCGGGCCCCAGCATTTT,CASSSRGPQHF
TRBV5-1,TRBJ1-2,TRBD1,NA,TGCGCCAGCAGCCCTGGGACAGGGAGCCACTATGGCTACACCTTC,CASSPGTGSHYGYTF
TRBV7-2,TRBJ1-6,NA,NA,TGTGCCAGCAGCTTATCATGGGGACTGGGTAATTCACCCCTCCACTTT,CASSLSWGLGNSPLHF
TRBV5-4,TRBJ1-3,NA,NA,TGTGCCAGCAGCTTGGACCCCAGCTCTGGAAACACCATATATTTT,CASSLDPSSGNTIYF
TRBV7-2,TRBJ2-7,NA,NA,TGTGCCAGCAGCTCCCCAGGGGCCTACGAGCAGTACTTC,CASSSPGAYEQYF
TRBV6-5,TRBJ1-4,NA,NA,TGTGCCAGCAGTTACTCGTGGCAGGGAGGAGAAAAACTGTTTTTT,CASSYSWQGGEKLFF
TRBV6-5,TRBJ1-1,NA,NA,TGTGCCAGCAGCCGTCACACTGAAGCTTTCTTT,CASSRHTEAFF
TRBV19,TRBJ1-2,TRBD1,NA,TGTGCCAGTAGTACGACAGGGAAAGTACATGGCTACACCTTC,CASSTTGKVHGYTF
TRBV6-5,TRBJ1-5,TRBD1,NA,TGTGCCAGCAGCCCCGACAGGGATCAGCCCCAGCATTTT,CASSPDRDQPQHF
TRBV7-6,TRBJ2-6,NA,NA,TGTGCCAGCAGTTCCCAAATCTCTGGGGCCAACGTCCTGACTTTC,CASSSQISGANVLTF
TRBV6-2/TRBV6-3,TRBJ2-3,TRBD2,once,TGTGCCAGCAGTAGCGGGAGGGCCACAGATACGCAGTATTTT,CASSSGRATDTQYF
TRBV5-4,TRBJ1-6,TRBD1,few,TGTGCCAGCAGCTTTGGCAGGGGGGATAATTCACCCCTCCACTTT,CASSFGRGDNSPLHF
TRBV5-1,TRBJ2-7,TRBD2,NA,TGCGCCAGCAGCTTGGAGTTAGCGGGAGGCCTCTACGAGCAGTACTTC,CASSLELAGGLYEQYF
TRBV2,TRBJ1-1,NA,few,TGTGCCAGCAGGAAGGGGTCGATCACTGAAGCTTTCTTT,CASRKGSITEAFF
TRBV5-1,TRBJ1-2,NA,NA,TGCGCCAGCAGCTTGAACAGGGATGGCTACACCTTC,CASSLNRDGYTF
TRBV7-8,TRBJ2-1,NA,NA,TGTGCCAGCAGCGGGGGCCCTTACAATGAGCAGTTCTTC,CASSGGPYNEQFF
TRBV5-8,TRBJ2-6,TRBD2,NA,TGTGCCAGCAGCTTTCGCGGGGGGGCCTCTGGGGCCAACGTCCTGACTTTC,CASSFRGGASGANVLTF
TRBV11-2,TRBJ2-7,TRBD1,NA,TGTGCCAGCAGCTTAGTCAGGGGGAGCTACGAGCAGTACTTC,CASSLVRGSYEQYF
TRBV12-5,TRBJ2-2,TRBD1,NA,TGTGCTAGTGGTTCCCTACCGGGACAGTCGACCGGGGAGCTGTTTTTT,CASGSLPGQSTGELFF
TRBV23-1,TRBJ1-2,TRBD1,NA,TGCGCCAGCAGTCCACACCGGGACAGGGGGCGGAGGTCCCTATTTCCCTATGGCTACACCTTC,CASSPHRDRGRRSLFPYGYTF
TRBV7-2,TRBJ2-1,NA,NA,TGTGCCAGCAGCCACCGCGGATACAATGAGCAGTTCTTC,CASSHRGYNEQFF
TRBV30,TRBJ2-1,TRBD2,NA,TGTGCCTGGAGTCCTCTAGCGGGAAAGTACAATGAGCAGTTCTTC,CAWSPLAGKYNEQFF
TRBV11-2,TRBJ2-4,TRBD1,NA,TGTGCCAGCAGCCAACAAGCCCGGGCAGGGGGAAACATTCAGTACTTC,CASSQQARAGGNIQYF
TRBV4-2,TRBJ2-2,TRBD2,NA,TGTGCCAGCAGCCCGGCGCGGGGGGGCCTCGGGGAGCTGTTTTTT,CASSPARGGLGELFF
TRBV7-9,TRBJ2-7,NA,NA,TGTGCCAGCAGCTTAGGCGGCTCCAACTACGAGCAGTACTTC,CASSLGGSNYEQYF
TRBV9,TRBJ2-3,NA,NA,TGTGCCAGCAGCGTAGGGTCAGGGCCGACGGATACGCAGTATTTT,CASSVGSGPTDTQYF
TRBV3-1/TRBV3-2,TRBJ1-1,NA,few,TGTGCCAGCAGCCTACAGAAGTCTGAAGCTTTCTTT,CASSLQKSEAFF
TRBV2,TRBJ1-1,NA,once,TGTGCCAGCAGTCCAGGGATCGCTGAAGCTTTCTTT,CASSPGIAEAFF
TRBV7-8,TRBJ1-5,NA,few,TGTGCCAGCAGCTTAGCGGCAAATAGCAATCAGCCCCAGCATTTT,CASSLAANSNQPQHF
TRBV18,TRBJ2-7,TRBD1,NA,TGTGCCAGCTCACCGCCCGGGACAGGGGGCGAGGAGCAGTACTTC,CASSPPGTGGEEQYF
TRBV6-5,TRBJ1-1,NA,few,TGTGCCAGCAGTTACCGGGTTGGGGGCGTAGCGACTGAAGCTTTCTTT,CASSYRVGGVATEAFF
TRBV6-5,TRBJ1-4,NA,NA,TGTGCCAGCCACGGTGCAACTAATGAAAAACTGTTTTTT,CASHGATNEKLFF
TRBV6-5,TRBJ2-7,TRBD1,NA,TGTGCCAGCAGCTACCGGACAGGCACCGACTACGAGCAGTACTTC,CASSYRTGTDYEQYF
TRBV4-3,TRBJ1-2,NA,NA,TGCGCCAGCAGCCAAGACCTGCAGCGGGGGAAGGGGCTAACTTGGAACTATGGCTACACCTTC,CASSQDLQRGKGLTWNYGYTF
TRBV12-3/TRBV12-4,TRBJ1-6,NA,NA,TGTGCCAGCACCCGACAGAATAATTCACCCCTCCACTTT,CASTRQNNSPLHF
TRBV28,TRBJ2-7,NA,once,TGTGCCAGCTATGACAGGATTTCCTACGAGCAGTACTTC,CASYDRISYEQYF
TRBV3-1/TRBV3-2,TRBJ1-1,NA,NA,TGTGCCAGCAGCCTCAATTTGGGGGGGAACACTGAAGCTTTCTTT,CASSLNLGGNTEAFF
TRBV7-2,TRBJ2-1,TRBD1,few,TGTGCCAGCAGCTTAGGGGACAGGTTTAATGAGCAGTTCTTC,CASSLGDRFNEQFF
TRBV7-9,TRBJ1-5,NA,NA,TGTGCCAGCAGCTTCGGACACACTAATCAGCCCCAGCATTTT,CASSFGHTNQPQHF
TRBV19,TRBJ1-3,NA,NA,TGTGCCAGTAGTGCGGGGGTAGGTGGAAACACCATATATTTT,CASSAGVGGNTIYF
TRBV19,TRBJ2-1,NA,once,TGTGCCAGTAGTCGCCCCTTCGACACCTACAATGAGCAGTTCTTC,CASSRPFDTYNEQFF
TRBV19,TRBJ1-1,TRBD1,NA,TGTGCCAGTAGTATAGGGAGACCCGGGACAGGGGGCACGAGTGAAGCTTTCTTT,CASSIGRPGTGGTSEAFF
TRBV27,TRBJ1-1,TRBD1,NA,TGTGCCAGCAGTTTAAAGGGACAGGGGGCTGGGACTGAAGCTTTCTTT,CASSLKGQGAGTEAFF